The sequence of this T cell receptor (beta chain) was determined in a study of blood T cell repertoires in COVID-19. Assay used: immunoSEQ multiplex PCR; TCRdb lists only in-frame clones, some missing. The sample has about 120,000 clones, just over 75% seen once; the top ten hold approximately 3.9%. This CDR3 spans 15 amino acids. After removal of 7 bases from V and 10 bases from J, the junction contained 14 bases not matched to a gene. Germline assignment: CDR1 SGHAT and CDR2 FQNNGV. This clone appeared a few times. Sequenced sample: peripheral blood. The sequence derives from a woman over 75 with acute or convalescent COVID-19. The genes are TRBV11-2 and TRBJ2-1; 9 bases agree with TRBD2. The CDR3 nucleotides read TGTGCCAGCACCCAAACCGAGATTCTAGCGGGGGAGCAGTTCTTC. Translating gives CASTQTEILAGEQFF.